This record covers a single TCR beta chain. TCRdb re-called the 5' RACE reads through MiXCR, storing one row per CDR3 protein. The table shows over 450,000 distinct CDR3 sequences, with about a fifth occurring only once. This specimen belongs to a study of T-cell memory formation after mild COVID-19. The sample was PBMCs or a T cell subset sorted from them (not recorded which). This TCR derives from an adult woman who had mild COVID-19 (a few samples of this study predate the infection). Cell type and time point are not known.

CDR3 loop: CASSPSRQGAYNEQFF. CDR3 sequence (DNA): TGTGCCAGCTCACCATCTAGGCAGGGCGCCTACAATGAGCAGTTCTTC. The chain is built from TRBV18 and TRBJ2-1; a weak D match, TRBD1 (5 bases). This CDR3 has 16 amino acids. Germline assignment: CDR1 KGHSH and CDR2 LQKENI. V was cut by 2 bases and J by 2 bases, with 13 bases left in between.